This T cell receptor (beta chain) appears in the sequencing data of a study of control samples from healthy donors and cancer patients. Generated by immunoSEQ multiplex PCR, the TCRdb table keeps only in-frame clones and is missing some. The table lists about 100,000 clones, 70% to 85% of them singletons, with 6.5% in the top ten. V was cut by 4 bases and J by 5 bases, with 16 bases left in between. This CDR3 has 15 amino acids. CDR1 and CDR2 from the germline V gene are SGHNT and YYREEE (reference sequence). This clone was seen a handful of times. The sequence was obtained from a young man in good health. The rearrangement uses TRBV5-4 and TRBJ1-5; D is perhaps TRBD1 (6 bases). Material: blood. CDR3 in amino acids: CASSIGGHSDQPQHF. As DNA, the CDR3 is TGTGCCAGCAGCATAGGGGGGCATTCCGATCAGCCCCAGCATTTT.